The clone carrying this T cell receptor beta chain was detected a few times. Its cognate antigen is unknown. These data come from a study of OX40 agonist ivuxolimab in advanced cancers. Study results and limitations: The investigators did not determine what antigen specificity the expanded peripheral T cells had. Some nonresponders likewise displayed low normalized T-cell clonal expansion.

Sequencing was performed with immunoSEQ multiplex PCR; in TCRdb, only in-frame clones are kept and a portion is missing. The sample includes about 58,000 clones, roughly four fifths seen only once; the top ten take 0.75%. CDR1 MNHEY and CDR2 SVGAGI come from the germline V gene. There are 10 residues in the CDR3. This sequence originates from an adult with an advanced solid tumor such as melanoma, head and neck, liver or kidney cancer. The sample consisted of CD4+ or CD8+ T cells sorted from blood, taken in a trial of the OX40 agonist ivuxolimab. The V call is TRBV6-5, the J call TRBJ1-1; D gene uncertain. CDR3 region: CASGIAEAFF. The CDR3 DNA follows: TGTGCAAGCGGGATTGCTGAAGCTTTCTTT.